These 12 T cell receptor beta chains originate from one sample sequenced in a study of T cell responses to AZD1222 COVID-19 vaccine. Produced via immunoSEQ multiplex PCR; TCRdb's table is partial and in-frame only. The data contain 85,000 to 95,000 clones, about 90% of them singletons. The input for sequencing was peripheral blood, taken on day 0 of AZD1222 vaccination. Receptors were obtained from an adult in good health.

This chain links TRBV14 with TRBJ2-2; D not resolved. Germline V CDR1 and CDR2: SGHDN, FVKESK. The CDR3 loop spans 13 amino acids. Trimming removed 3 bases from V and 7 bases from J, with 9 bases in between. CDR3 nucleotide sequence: TGTGCCAGCAGCCAGGCTTTTCTCGGGGAGCTGTTTTTT. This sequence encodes CASSQAFLGELFF.

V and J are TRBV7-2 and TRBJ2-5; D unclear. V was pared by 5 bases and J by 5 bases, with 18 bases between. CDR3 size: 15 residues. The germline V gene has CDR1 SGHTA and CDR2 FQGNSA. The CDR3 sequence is CASSPRTLETETQYF. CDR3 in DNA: TGTGCCAGCAGCCCCCGGACCCTCGAAACGGAGACCCAGTACTTC.

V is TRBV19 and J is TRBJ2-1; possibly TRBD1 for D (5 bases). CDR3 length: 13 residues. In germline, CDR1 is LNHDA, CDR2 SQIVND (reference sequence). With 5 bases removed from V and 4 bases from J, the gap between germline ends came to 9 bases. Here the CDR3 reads CASSGQGYNEQFF. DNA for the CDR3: TGTGCCAGTAGTGGTCAGGGTTACAATGAGCAGTTCTTC.

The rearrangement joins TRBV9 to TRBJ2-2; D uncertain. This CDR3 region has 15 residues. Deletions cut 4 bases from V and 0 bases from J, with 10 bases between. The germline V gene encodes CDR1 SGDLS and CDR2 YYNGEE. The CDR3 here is CASSRDDANTGELFF. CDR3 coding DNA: TGTGCCAGCAGCAGGGATGACGCGAACACCGGGGAGCTGTTTTTT.

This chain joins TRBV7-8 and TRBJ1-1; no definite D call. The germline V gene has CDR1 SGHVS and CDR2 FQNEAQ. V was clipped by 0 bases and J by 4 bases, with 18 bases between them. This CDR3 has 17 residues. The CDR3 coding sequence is TGTGCCAGCAGCTTAGCGCTGGGTTTGAGGGATGGCACTGAAGCTTTCTTT. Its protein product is CASSLALGLRDGTEAFF.

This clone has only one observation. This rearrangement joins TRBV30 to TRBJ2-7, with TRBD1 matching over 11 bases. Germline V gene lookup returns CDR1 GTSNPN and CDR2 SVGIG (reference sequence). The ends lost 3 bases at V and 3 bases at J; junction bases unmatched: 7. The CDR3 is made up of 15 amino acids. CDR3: CAWRIPGQGVYEQYF. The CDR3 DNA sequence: TGTGCCTGGAGAATCCCGGGACAGGGGGTCTACGAGCAGTACTTC.

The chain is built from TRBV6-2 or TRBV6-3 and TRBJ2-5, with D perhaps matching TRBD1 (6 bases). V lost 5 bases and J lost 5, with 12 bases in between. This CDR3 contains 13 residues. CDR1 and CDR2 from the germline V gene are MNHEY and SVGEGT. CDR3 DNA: TGTGCCAGCAGTAAACAGGGTCGCGAGACCCAGTACTTC. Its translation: CASSKQGRETQYF.

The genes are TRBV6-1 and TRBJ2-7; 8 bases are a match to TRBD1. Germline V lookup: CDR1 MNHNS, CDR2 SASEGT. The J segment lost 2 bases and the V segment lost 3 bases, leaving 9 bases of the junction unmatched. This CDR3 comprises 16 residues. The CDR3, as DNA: TGTGCCAGCAGTGACCTCGACAGGGGAGGACCCTACGAGCAGTACTTC. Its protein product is CASSDLDRGGPYEQYF.

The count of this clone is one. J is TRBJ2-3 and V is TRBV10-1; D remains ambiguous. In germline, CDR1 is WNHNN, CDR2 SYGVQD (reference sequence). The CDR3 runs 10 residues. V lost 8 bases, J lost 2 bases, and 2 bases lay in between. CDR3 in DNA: TGCGCCAGCCACACAGATACGCAGTATTTT. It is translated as CASHTDTQYF.

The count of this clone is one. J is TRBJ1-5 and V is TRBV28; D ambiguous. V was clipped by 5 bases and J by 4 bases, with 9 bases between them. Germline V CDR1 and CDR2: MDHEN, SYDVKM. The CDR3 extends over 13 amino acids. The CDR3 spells CASSMVVNQPQHF. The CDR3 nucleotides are TGTGCCAGCAGTATGGTAGTTAATCAGCCCCAGCATTTT.

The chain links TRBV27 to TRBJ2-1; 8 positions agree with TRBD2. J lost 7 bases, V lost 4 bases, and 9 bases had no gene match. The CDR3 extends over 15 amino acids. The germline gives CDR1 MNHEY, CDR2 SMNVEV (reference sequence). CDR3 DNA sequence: TGTGCCAGCAGTTCGGGACTAGGTCCTGGTAATGAGCAGTTCTTC. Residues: CASSSGLGPGNEQFF.

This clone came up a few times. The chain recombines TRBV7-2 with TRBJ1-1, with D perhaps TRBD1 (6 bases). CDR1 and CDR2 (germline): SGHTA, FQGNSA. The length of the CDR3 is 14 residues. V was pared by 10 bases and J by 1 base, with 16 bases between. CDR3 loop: CATVKGGANTEAFF. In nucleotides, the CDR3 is TGTGCCACCGTAAAAGGGGGGGCGAACACTGAAGCTTTCTTT.